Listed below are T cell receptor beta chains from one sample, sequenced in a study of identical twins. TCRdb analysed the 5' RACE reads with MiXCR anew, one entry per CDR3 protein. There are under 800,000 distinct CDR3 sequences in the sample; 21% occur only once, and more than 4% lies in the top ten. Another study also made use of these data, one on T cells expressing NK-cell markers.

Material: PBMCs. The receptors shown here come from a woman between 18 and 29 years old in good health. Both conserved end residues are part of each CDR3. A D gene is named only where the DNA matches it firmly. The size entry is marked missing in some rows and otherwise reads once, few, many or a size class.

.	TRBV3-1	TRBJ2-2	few	TGTGCCAGCGCATCAGGGCCCGGGGAGCTGTTTTTT	CASASGPGELFF
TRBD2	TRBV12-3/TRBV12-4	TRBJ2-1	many	TGTGCCAGTTCGACTAGCGGGAGATTGGATGAGCAGTTCTTC	CASSTSGRLDEQFF
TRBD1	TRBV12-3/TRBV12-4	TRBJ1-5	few	TGTGCCAGCAGTTTCTCGACAGGGCGCGACACCAATCAGCCCCAGCATTTT	CASSFSTGRDTNQPQHF
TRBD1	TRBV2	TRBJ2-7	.	TGTGCCAGCAGTGGGCGGACAGGGCCCCACGAGCAGTACTTC	CASSGRTGPHEQYF
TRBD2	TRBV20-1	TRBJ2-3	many	TGCAGTGCCCGGGGACTAGCGGGCATCACAGATACGCAGTATTTT	CSARGLAGITDTQYF
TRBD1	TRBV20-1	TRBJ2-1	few	TGCAGTGCTCCCGGACAGGGGGCACCTCTTACGAATGAGCAGTTCTTC	CSAPGQGAPLTNEQFF
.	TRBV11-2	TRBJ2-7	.	TGTGCCAGCAGCTTACACCGGTACGAGCAGTACTTC	CASSLHRYEQYF
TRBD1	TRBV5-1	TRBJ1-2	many	TGCGCCAGCAGCTTATTTAGGGACAGCGATGGCTACACCTTC	CASSLFRDSDGYTF
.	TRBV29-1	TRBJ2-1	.	TGCAGCGCCGAGGGCGGGGAGAGCTACAATGAGCAGTTCTTC	CSAEGGESYNEQFF
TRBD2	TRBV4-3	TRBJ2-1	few	TGCGCCAGCAGCTATCGGCCGGGGGAGGGTGAGCAGTTCTTC	CASSYRPGEGEQFF
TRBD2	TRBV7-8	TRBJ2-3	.	TGTGCCAGCAGCTTGAGGCGGGGGGGCCCAGATACGCAGTATTTT	CASSLRRGGPDTQYF
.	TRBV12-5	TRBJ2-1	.	TGTGCTAGTGGTTTGCTTCCGGCGAATGAGCAGTTCTTC	CASGLLPANEQFF
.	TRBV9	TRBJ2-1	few	TGTGCCAGCAGCCGGCGGACCGGGAGCTCCTACAATGAGCAGTTCTTC	CASSRRTGSSYNEQFF
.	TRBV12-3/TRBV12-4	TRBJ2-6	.	TGTGCCAGCAGTTCCGGAATGGGTCCCCTCTCTGGGGCCAACGTCCTGACTTTC	CASSSGMGPLSGANVLTF
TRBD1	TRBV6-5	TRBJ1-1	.	TGTGCCAGCAGTTACTCGTTCCCCCGGACAGGGAGGACTGAAGCTTTCTTT	CASSYSFPRTGRTEAFF
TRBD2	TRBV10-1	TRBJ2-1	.	TGCGCCAGCAGTTCTTCCCTAGCGGGGGTCTCCAATGAGCAGTTCTTC	CASSSSLAGVSNEQFF
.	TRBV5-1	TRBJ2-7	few	TGCGCCAGCAGCCAGCTGGGAGACGAGCAGTACTTC	CASSQLGDEQYF
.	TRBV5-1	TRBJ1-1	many	TGCGCCAGCGGCCAGGAGGGCAGCTACACTGAAGCTTTCTTT	CASGQEGSYTEAFF
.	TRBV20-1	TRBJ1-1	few	TGCAGTGCTTTCCAGACGGAGTATCCGGGAGCTTTCTTT	CSAFQTEYPGAFF
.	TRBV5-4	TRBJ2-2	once	TGTGCCAGCAGCTTGACCCTCGGGACGGGGGAGCTGTTTTTT	CASSLTLGTGELFF
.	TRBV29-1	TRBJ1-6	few	TGCAGCGTTTCCTCCGGGACCGGCAATTCACCCCTCCACTTT	CSVSSGTGNSPLHF
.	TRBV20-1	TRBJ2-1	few	TGCAGTGCTAGCCCCGGACTCGGAGGCAATGAGCAGTTCTTC	CSASPGLGGNEQFF
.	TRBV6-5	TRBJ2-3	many	TGTGCCAGCAGTTACTCTCCAGGGTACACAGATACGCAGTATTTT	CASSYSPGYTDTQYF
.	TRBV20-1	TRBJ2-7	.	TGCAGTGCTAACGTGGGGGACACAAATACCTACGAGCAGTACTTC	CSANVGDTNTYEQYF
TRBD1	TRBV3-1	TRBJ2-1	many	TGTGCCAGCAGCCAGACCGACAGGGGGATCTGGAATGAGCAGTTCTTC	CASSQTDRGIWNEQFF
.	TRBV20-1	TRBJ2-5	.	TGCAGTGCTAGCACCCCGACGGGGGAAGAGACCCAGTACTTC	CSASTPTGEETQYF
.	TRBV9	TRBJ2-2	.	TGTGCCAGCAGCGTATCCCCCCAGATTCACACCGGGGAGCTGTTTTTT	CASSVSPQIHTGELFF
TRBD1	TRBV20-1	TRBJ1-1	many	TGCAGTGCTACCCGGGGGACAGGGGAAACTGAAGCTTTCTTT	CSATRGTGETEAFF
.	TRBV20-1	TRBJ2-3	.	TGCAGTGCTAGTCGAGCAGACCCCACAGATACGCAGTATTTT	CSASRADPTDTQYF
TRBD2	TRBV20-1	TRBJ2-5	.	TGCAGTGCGAAGCTAACGGGAGGACGCAACACCCAGTACTTC	CSAKLTGGRNTQYF
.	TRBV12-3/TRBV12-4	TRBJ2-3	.	TGTGCCAGCAGTTTTCTAGTGCCAGATACGCAGTATTTT	CASSFLVPDTQYF
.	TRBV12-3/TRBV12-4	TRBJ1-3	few	TGTGCCAGCAGCCAGACCGGAAACACCATATATTTT	CASSQTGNTIYF
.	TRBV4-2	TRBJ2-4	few	TGTGCCAGCAGCCAAGGGACTCATACTATTCAGTACTTC	CASSQGTHTIQYF